One and the same sample provided the 27 T cell receptor beta chains below, sequenced in a study of technical replicates of blood from several donors. The repertoire was sequenced with immunoSEQ multiplex PCR; TCRdb's copy has only in-frame clones and lacks some. In the table there are approximately 78,000 clones, roughly 95% of which are singletons. Sequencing input: T cells isolated from PBMCs. The receptors derive from a human donor in good health.

The genes are TRBV27 and TRBJ2-1, with 10 bases identical to TRBD1. CDR1 is MNHEY and CDR2 is SMNVEV in the germline V gene (reference sequence). The CDR3 has 16 residues. Germline trimming cut 2 bases from V and 5 bases from J; bases unmatched to any gene: 6. CDR3 sequence (DNA): TGTGCCAGCAGTTTAGGATACGGGACAGGGGACAATGAGCAGTTCTTC. Residues: CASSLGYGTGDNEQFF.

This rearrangement joins TRBV14 to TRBJ2-5; perhaps TRBD2 as D (7 bases). Trimming took off 4 bases at V and 5 bases at J, with 14 bases between the two ends. Looked up from germline, CDR1 is SGHDN and CDR2 is FVKESK. This CDR3 contains 14 residues. CDR3 in DNA: TGTGCCAGCAGCCGGGGGGGGCTATGGGAGACCCAGTACTTC. Translation gives CASSRGGLWETQYF.

The chain links TRBV10-1 to TRBJ2-7; a possible D gene is TRBD2 (6 bases). From germline, CDR1 is WNHNN and CDR2 SYGVQD (reference sequence). The CDR3 has 13 residues. The V and J ends lost 0 bases and 8 bases respectively, with 11 bases between them. CDR3 residues: CASSESYREKQYF. The DNA for the CDR3 is TGCGCCAGCAGTGAGTCATATCGGGAGAAGCAGTACTTC.

The V call is TRBV11-3, the J call TRBJ2-7, with 7 bases matching TRBD1. Losses at the gene ends were 5 bases for V and 2 bases for J; bases not matched to a gene: 3. This CDR3 is 13 amino acids long. Germline V CDR1 and CDR2: SGHNT, YENEEA. CDR3 DNA sequence: TGTGCCAGCAGCCTCGACAGGGCCTACGAGCAGTACTTC. Protein sequence: CASSLDRAYEQYF.

V gene TRBV2 combines with J gene TRBJ1-1; weak D call: TRBD1 (6 bases). Per the germline V gene, CDR1 is SNHLY and CDR2 is FYNNEI. CDR3 length: 13 residues. The ends were cut back, 6 bases at V and 10 bases at J, with 18 bases in the middle. CDR3 sequence reads: CASSLVTGKSAFF. As DNA, the CDR3 is TGTGCCAGCAGCTTGGTAACAGGGAAGTCAGCTTTCTTT.

V gene TRBV2 combines with J gene TRBJ2-6; 7 positions match TRBD2. The germline gives CDR1 SNHLY, CDR2 FYNNEI. The V gene end was trimmed by 6 bases and the J gene end by 4 bases; junction bases not matched to a gene: 15. CDR3 size: 18 residues. CDR3 sequence (DNA): TGTGCCAGCAGGGGATTTCTGATGCGGGGGATGGGGGCCAACGTCCTGACTTTC. It yields the protein CASRGFLMRGMGANVLTF. The full variable domain, with the rest looked up from reference TRBV2 and TRBJ2-6, is EPEVTQTPSHQVTQMGQEVILRCVPISNHLYFYWYRQILGQKVEFLVSFYNNEISEKSEIFDDQFSVERPDGSNFTLKIRSTKLEDSAMYFCASRGFLMRGMGANVLTFGAGSRLTVL.

The V gene is TRBV7-8, the J gene TRBJ2-7, with 12 positions matching TRBD1. V gave up 5 bases and J gave up 5 bases; unmatched junction bases: 4. Germline CDR1 and CDR2: SGHVS and FQNEAQ. This CDR3 is 14 amino acids long. DNA of the CDR3: TGTGCCAGCAGCCTTGGGACAGGGGGCAACGAGCAGTACTTC. Translation: CASSLGTGGNEQYF.

This chain connects TRBV28 to TRBJ1-4; no clear D gene. CDR3 length equals 13 residues. Trimming pared 3 bases from V and 6 bases from J, leaving 8 bases between. The germline gives CDR1 MDHEN, CDR2 SYDVKM. CDR3 protein: CASSLVVDEKLFF. The CDR3 bases are TGTGCCAGCAGTTTGGTAGTAGATGAAAAACTGTTTTTT.

This chain connects TRBV7-8 to TRBJ2-3; TRBD2 matches 9 bases. This CDR3 is 16 amino acids long. Germline trimming cut 1 base from V and 4 bases from J; bases unmatched to any gene: 6. Germline CDR1 and CDR2: SGHVS and FQNEAQ. The CDR3 loop is CASSLVVAGGPDTQYF. CDR3 nucleotides: TGTGCCAGCAGCTTAGTAGTGGCGGGAGGGCCAGATACGCAGTATTTT.

The J gene is TRBJ2-7, the V gene TRBV13, with 7 bases lining up with TRBD1. Germline CDR1 and CDR2: PRHDT and FYEKMQ (reference sequence). CDR3 length: 13 residues. Unmatched junction bases numbered 1, after V lost 3 bases and J lost 2 bases. This CDR3 reads CASSLGQTYEQYF. The CDR3 nucleotides read TGTGCCAGCAGCTTGGGACAGACCTACGAGCAGTACTTC.

The chain is built from TRBV29-1 and TRBJ1-1; 8 nucleotides match TRBD1. There are 13 residues in the CDR3. V dropped 7 bases and J dropped 4; count of bases not matched to a gene: 8. CDR1 is SQVTM, CDR2 ANQGSEA, per germline. CDR3 protein: CSAQTGAGTEAFF. In DNA form, the CDR3 reads TGCAGCGCCCAGACAGGGGCTGGCACTGAAGCTTTCTTT.

J is TRBJ1-2 and V is TRBV6-5; weak D call: TRBD1 (5 bases). Germline values: CDR1 MNHEY, CDR2 SVGAGI. The CDR3 contains 14 residues. The germline V and J ends were trimmed by 9 bases and 4 bases, with 18 bases remaining between them. The CDR3: CASTRQGGFYGYTF. In DNA form, the CDR3 reads TGTGCCAGTACGAGGCAGGGCGGTTTCTATGGCTACACCTTC.

The chain has TRBV7-3 and TRBJ1-2; 7 nucleotides line up with TRBD1. Trimming took 4 bases from V and 0 from J; bases not matched to a gene: 11. CDR1 SGHTA and CDR2 FQGTGA come from the germline V gene. The CDR3 contains 17 residues. The CDR3 bases are TGTGCCAGCAGCTCCTCTGGAAACAGGGGTACTAACTATGGCTACACCTTC. It encodes CASSSSGNRGTNYGYTF.

V and J are TRBV4-1 and TRBJ2-1; 10 bases match TRBD2. This CDR3 contains 17 residues. Germline CDR1 MGHRA, CDR2 YSYEKL. Trimming cost V 2 bases and J 4 bases; bases outside gene matches: 8. The CDR3 coding sequence is TGCGCCAGCAGCCAACGGGGGACTAGCGATTTTTACAATGAGCAGTTCTTC. It encodes CASSQRGTSDFYNEQFF.

This chain links TRBV4-1 with TRBJ1-1; perhaps TRBD1 as D (5 bases). The CDR3 totals 14 residues. CDR1 and CDR2 (germline): MGHRA, YSYEKL. The ends were cut back, 1 base at V and 1 base at J, with 7 bases in the middle. CDR3 amino acids: CASSQGGGNTEAFF. CDR3 nucleotides: TGCGCCAGCAGCCAAGGGGGGGGGAACACTGAAGCTTTCTTT.

The J gene is TRBJ2-7, the V gene TRBV11-2; 9 bases fit TRBD2. CDR3 length: 13 residues. Losses at the gene ends were 8 bases for V and 5 bases for J; bases not matched to a gene: 7. The germline V gene encodes CDR1 SGHAT and CDR2 FQNNGV. The CDR3 DNA follows: TGTGCCAGCGGTCTAGCGGGGAGGGACGAGCAGTACTTC. Translation: CASGLAGRDEQYF. The complete variable domain, with remaining parts taken from reference TRBV11-2 and TRBJ2-7, reads EAGVAQSPRYKIIEKRQSVAFWCNPISGHATLYWYQQILGQGPKLLIQFQNNGVVDDSQLPKDRFSAERLKGVDSTLKIQPAKLEDSAVYLCASGLAGRDEQYFGPGTRLTVT.

The chain employs TRBV29-1 and TRBJ2-2; 13 nucleotides match TRBD2. This CDR3 contains 16 residues. Germline CDR1 SQVTM, CDR2 ANQGSEA. V trimming: 4 bases; J trimming: 0 bases; junction bases outside the gene matches: 2. This chain's CDR3 is CSVGTSGSSNTGELFF. Written as DNA, the CDR3 is TGCAGCGTTGGGACTAGCGGGAGTTCGAACACCGGGGAGCTGTTTTTT.

The J gene is TRBJ1-2, the V gene TRBV5-8; 9 bases match TRBD1. Trimming at V came to 3 bases and at J to 3 bases, leaving 3 bases not matched to a gene. The CDR3 sequence is 14 residues long. From germline, CDR1 is SGHTS and CDR2 YDEGEE. The CDR3 sequence: CASSWTGEDYGYTF. For the CDR3, the DNA is TGTGCCAGCAGCTGGACAGGGGAAGACTATGGCTACACCTTC.

This chain uses TRBV28 with TRBJ1-4, with 9 bases lining up with TRBD1. CDR1 is MDHEN and CDR2 is SYDVKM in the germline V gene. This CDR3 contains 13 residues. V was pared by 10 bases and J by 10 bases, with 10 bases of the junction left unmatched. The CDR3 region is CAILDRGKAKLFF. The CDR3 DNA is TGTGCCATCTTGGACAGGGGAAAGGCAAAACTGTTTTTT. The full variable domain, completed using reference TRBV28 and TRBJ1-4, is DVKVTQSSRYLVKRTGEKVFLECVQDMDHENMFWYRQDPGLGLRLIYFSYDVKMKEKGDIPEGYSVSREKKERFSLILESASTNQTSMYLCAILDRGKAKLFFGSGTQLSVL.

V usage is TRBV4-2 and J usage is TRBJ1-5, with D possibly being TRBD1 (6 bases). Germline-derived CDR1 and CDR2 are LGHNA and YNFKEQ. Trimming pared 5 bases from V and 6 bases from J, leaving 14 bases between. The CDR3 contains 14 residues. This chain's CDR3 is CASSLEQGIQPQHF. CDR3 nucleotide sequence: TGTGCCAGCAGCTTAGAACAGGGAATTCAGCCCCAGCATTTT.

The chain uses TRBV7-3 and TRBJ2-7, with a weak D call TRBD1 (5 bases). There are 14 residues in the CDR3. CDR1 SGHTA and CDR2 FQGTGA come from the germline V gene. Trimming took 6 bases from V and 4 from J, leaving 16 bases between them. CDR3 sequence (DNA): TGTGCCAGCAGATCAAAGGCAGGGTGGTACGAGCAGTACTTC. Protein sequence: CASRSKAGWYEQYF.

The chain employs TRBV14 and TRBJ2-1; possibly TRBD1 for D (6 bases). The CDR3 has 16 residues. CDR1 and CDR2 (germline): SGHDN, FVKESK. Trimming stripped 3 bases from V and 3 bases from J, with 15 bases between. CDR3 in amino acids: CASSHDQGPVYNEQFF. In DNA, the CDR3 is TGTGCCAGCAGCCACGACCAGGGGCCGGTCTACAATGAGCAGTTCTTC.

The chain carries TRBV28 and TRBJ2-1; 7 nucleotides line up with TRBD2. J gave up 8 bases and V 6 bases, and 16 bases lay outside the gene matches. Germline V CDR1 and CDR2: MDHEN, SYDVKM. The CDR3 spans 16 residues. The CDR3 spells CASSPVGGSVSDEQFF. CDR3 DNA: TGTGCCAGCAGCCCCGTAGGCGGGAGTGTCAGCGATGAGCAGTTCTTC.

This clone was recorded only once. V and J are TRBV5-6 and TRBJ2-5; 7 bases are a match to TRBD1. The germline gives CDR1 SGHDT, CDR2 YYEEEE. This CDR3 is built from 13 residues. V lost 3 bases to trimming and J lost 3 bases; unmatched junction nucleotides: 2. CDR3 in DNA: TGTGCCAGCAGCTCCGACAGGGAAGAGACCCAGTACTTC. The encoded protein is CASSSDREETQYF.

The chain joins TRBV29-1 to TRBJ1-2; weak D call: TRBD1 (5 bases). Trimming left V 3 bases short and J 6 bases short, with 8 bases between. There are 11 residues in the CDR3. CDR1 is SQVTM and CDR2 is ANQGSEA in the germline V gene. Here the CDR3 DNA reads TGCAGCGTTGAGACAGTCCATGGCTACACCTTC. Its translation: CSVETVHGYTF.

The CDR3 loop is CASSASGQGPETQYF. Here the CDR3 DNA reads TGTGCCAGTAGTGCCTCGGGACAGGGTCCAGAGACCCAGTACTTC. J is TRBJ2-5 and V is TRBV19; 9 positions match TRBD1. Trimming at V came to 5 bases and at J to 4 bases, leaving 8 bases not matched to a gene. The germline V gene has CDR1 LNHDA and CDR2 SQIVND (reference sequence). This CDR3 contains 15 residues.

The chain joins TRBV10-1 to TRBJ2-5, with TRBD2 identical over 11 bases. Germline trimming cut 5 bases from V and 5 bases from J; bases unmatched to any gene: 7. CDR1 is WNHNN and CDR2 is SYGVQD in the germline V gene (reference sequence). The CDR3 totals 15 residues. The CDR3 is CASSLLAGEGETQYF. In DNA form, the CDR3 reads TGCGCCAGCAGTCTACTAGCGGGAGAAGGGGAGACCCAGTACTTC.